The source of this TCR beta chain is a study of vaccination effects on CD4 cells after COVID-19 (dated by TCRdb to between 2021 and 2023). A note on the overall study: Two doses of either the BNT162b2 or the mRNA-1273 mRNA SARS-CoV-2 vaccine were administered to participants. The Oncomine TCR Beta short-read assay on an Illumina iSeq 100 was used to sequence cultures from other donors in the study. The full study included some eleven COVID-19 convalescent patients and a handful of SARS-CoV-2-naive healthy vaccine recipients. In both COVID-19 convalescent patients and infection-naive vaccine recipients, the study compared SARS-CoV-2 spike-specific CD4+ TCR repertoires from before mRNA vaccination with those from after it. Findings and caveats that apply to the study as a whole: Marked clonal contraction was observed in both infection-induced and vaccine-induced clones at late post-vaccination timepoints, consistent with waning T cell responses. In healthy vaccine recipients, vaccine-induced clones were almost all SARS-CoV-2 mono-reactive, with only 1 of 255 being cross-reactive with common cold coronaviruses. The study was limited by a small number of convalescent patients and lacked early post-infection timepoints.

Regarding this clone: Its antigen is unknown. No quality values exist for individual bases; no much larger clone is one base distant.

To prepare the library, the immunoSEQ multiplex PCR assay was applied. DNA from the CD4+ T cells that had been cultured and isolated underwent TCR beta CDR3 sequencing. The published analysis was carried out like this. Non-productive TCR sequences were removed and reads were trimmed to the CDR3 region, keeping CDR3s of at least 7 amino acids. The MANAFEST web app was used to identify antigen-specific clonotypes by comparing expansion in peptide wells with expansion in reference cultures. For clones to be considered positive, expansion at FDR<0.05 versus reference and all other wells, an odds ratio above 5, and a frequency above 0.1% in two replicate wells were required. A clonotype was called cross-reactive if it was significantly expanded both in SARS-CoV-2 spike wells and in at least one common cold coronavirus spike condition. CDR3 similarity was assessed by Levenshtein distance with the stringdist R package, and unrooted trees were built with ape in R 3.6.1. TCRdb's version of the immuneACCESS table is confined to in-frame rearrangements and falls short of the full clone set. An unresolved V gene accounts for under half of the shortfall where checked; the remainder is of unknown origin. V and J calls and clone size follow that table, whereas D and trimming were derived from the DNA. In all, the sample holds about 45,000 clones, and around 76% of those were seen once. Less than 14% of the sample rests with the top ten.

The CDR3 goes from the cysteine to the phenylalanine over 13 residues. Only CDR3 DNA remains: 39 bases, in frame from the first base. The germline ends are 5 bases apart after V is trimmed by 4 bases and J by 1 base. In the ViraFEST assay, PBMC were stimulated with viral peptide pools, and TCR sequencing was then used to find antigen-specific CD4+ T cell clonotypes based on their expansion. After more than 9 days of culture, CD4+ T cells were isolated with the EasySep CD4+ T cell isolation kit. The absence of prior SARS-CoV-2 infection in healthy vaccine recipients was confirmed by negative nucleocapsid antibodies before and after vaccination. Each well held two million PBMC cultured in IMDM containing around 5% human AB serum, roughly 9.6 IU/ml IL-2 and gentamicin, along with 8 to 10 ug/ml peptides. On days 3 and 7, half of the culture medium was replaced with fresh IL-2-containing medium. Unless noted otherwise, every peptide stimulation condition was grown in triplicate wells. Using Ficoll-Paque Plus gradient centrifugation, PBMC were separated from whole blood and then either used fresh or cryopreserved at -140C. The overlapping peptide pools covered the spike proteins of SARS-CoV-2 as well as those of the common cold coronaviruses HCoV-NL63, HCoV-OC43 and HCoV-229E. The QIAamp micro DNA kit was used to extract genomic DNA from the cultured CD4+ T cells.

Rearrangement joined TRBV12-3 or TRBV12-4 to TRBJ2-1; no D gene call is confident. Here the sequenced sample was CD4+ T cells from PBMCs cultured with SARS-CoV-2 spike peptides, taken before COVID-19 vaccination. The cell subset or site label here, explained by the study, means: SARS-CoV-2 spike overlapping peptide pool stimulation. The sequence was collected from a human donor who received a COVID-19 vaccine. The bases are TGTGCCAGCAGTTACGGGTCCTACAATGAGCAGTTCTTC. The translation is CASSYGSYNEQFF.